This T cell receptor beta chain was sequenced during a study of Ad26.COV2.S vaccination and SARS-CoV-2 variants. TCRdb's table, derived via immunoSEQ multiplex PCR, lists solely in-frame clones and lacks some. The sample yields 300,000 to 500,000 clones, around nine tenths seen once. Note on this clone: Its antigen is unidentified.

General observations from the study: It was vaccine recipients, not placebo recipients, who had the higher spike-specific TCR breadth. Recipients of either vaccine or placebo displayed similar breadth of non-spike TCRs.

The treatment here: about 20 received Ad26.COV2.S at low or high dose, single or two shots; 5 received placebo; per-sample allocation not given. The samples were gathered on day 63 after the first injection of vaccine or placebo. Recruitment in Boston yielded a donor of adult age, 18-55 years. An Ad26 vector was used to express Wuhan-strain SARS-CoV-2 spike as the vaccine. The germline V gene encodes CDR1 GTSNPN and CDR2 SVGIG (reference sequence). After removal of 2 bases from V and 5 bases from J, the junction contained 3 bases not matched to a gene. This CDR3 spans 13 amino acids. This receptor was identified in a person aged 18-65 years who received the Ad26.COV2.S COVID-19 vaccine or a placebo. The sample consisted of peripheral blood, taken in a trial of Ad26.COV2.S vaccine versus placebo. This rearrangement joins TRBV30 to TRBJ1-1, with TRBD1 identical over 9 bases. The CDR3: CAWSKDRGTEAFF. CDR3 nucleotides: TGTGCCTGGAGTAAAGACAGGGGGACTGAAGCTTTCTTT.